The T cell receptor (beta chain) under discussion was sequenced for a study of T cell repertoires in cytomegalovirus infection. Germline V gives CDR1 DFQATT, CDR2 SNEGSKA (reference sequence). V trimming: 0 bases; J trimming: 9 bases; junction bases outside the gene matches: 5. The CDR3 length is 15 residues. This clonotype has just a few counts. TCRdb passed the reads through MiXCR, listing each CDR3 protein once. The data show 200,000 or so distinct CDR3 sequences, with roughly 19% seen just once and about 3% held by the top ten. This TCR was recovered from a human donor in good health (CMV status not recorded). Some clones in this sample may be carry-over from other donors' samples. The sample was PBMCs. The chain recombines TRBV20-1 with TRBJ1-6; 10 bases line up with TRBD1. The CDR3 loop reads CSARDAGQGSSPLHF. In nucleotides, the CDR3 is TGCAGTGCTAGAGATGCGGGACAGGGGAGTTCACCCCTCCACTTT.